The 13 T cell receptor beta chains presented below share a single source sample, sequenced in a study of cytomegalovirus exposure and HLA in healthy donors. 60 Vbeta and 13 Jbeta primers were used in PCR. Only in-frame clones appear in the TCRdb table, and some are missing; sequencing was by immunoSEQ multiplex PCR. The sample holds almost 200,000 clones, 70% to 80% seen once. The sequenced material came from PBMCs. The receptors stem from a male donor in good health and CMV-seropositive.

This chain joins TRBV4-2 and TRBJ1-5; the D gene is possibly TRBD1 (5 bases). The germline V and J ends were trimmed by 0 bases and 5 bases, with 17 bases remaining between them. In germline, CDR1 is LGHNA, CDR2 YNFKEQ. CDR3 length: 17 amino acids. CDR3 region: CASSQEKQAGWYQPQHF. CDR3 nucleotides: TGTGCCAGCAGCCAAGAAAAGCAGGCAGGGTGGTATCAGCCCCAGCATTTT.

The chain's CDR3 is CASSQTGTGLTDTQYF. In DNA form, the CDR3 reads TGCGCCAGCAGCCAAACCGGGACAGGGCTCACAGATACGCAGTATTTT. The chain carries TRBV4-3 and TRBJ2-3; 9 bases are shared with TRBD1. Losses at the gene ends were 2 bases for V and 2 bases for J; bases not matched to a gene: 5. The germline CDR1 and CDR2 sequences are LGHNA and YSLEER. The CDR3 is made up of 16 amino acids.

The rearrangement links TRBV5-4 to TRBJ2-7; D may be TRBD2 (5 bases). Trimming took 4 bases from V and 6 from J, leaving 20 bases between them. Germline loops: CDR1 SGHNT, CDR2 YYREEE (reference sequence). The CDR3 has 15 amino acids. CDR3 loop: CASSRREWGSIEQYF. CDR3 in DNA: TGTGCCAGCAGCCGACGGGAATGGGGATCGATCGAGCAGTACTTC.

The gene calls are TRBV7-9 and TRBJ1-4, with D tentatively TRBD1 (5 bases). Germline V gene sequence: CDR1 SEHNR, CDR2 FQNEAQ (reference sequence). The CDR3 has 15 amino acids. V was trimmed by 5 bases and J by 8 bases, leaving 18 bases between them. CDR3 DNA sequence: TGTGCCAGCAGCCCCGCGGGGCGCGTGGGCGAAAAACTGTTTTTT. Translated: CASSPAGRVGEKLFF.

The genes are TRBV28 and TRBJ2-7, with TRBD2 matching 14 bases. This CDR3 has 15 residues. Per the germline V gene, CDR1 is MDHEN and CDR2 is SYDVKM. Trimming cost V 5 bases and J 3 bases; bases outside gene matches: 3. The CDR3 nucleotides read TGTGCCAGCAGTCCCGGGACTAGCGGGGGCTACGAGCAGTACTTC. Translating it yields CASSPGTSGGYEQYF.

The chain combines TRBV18 with TRBJ2-2, with a possible D match to TRBD1 (5 bases). Trimming took off 2 bases at V and 7 bases at J, with 8 bases between the two ends. The CDR3 is 13 residues long. Per the germline V gene, CDR1 is KGHSH and CDR2 is LQKENI. The CDR3 spells CASSPETVGELFF. Here the CDR3 DNA reads TGTGCCAGCTCACCAGAGACAGTCGGGGAGCTGTTTTTT.

The V and J genes are TRBV5-4 and TRBJ2-3; 9 bases are shared with TRBD2. This CDR3 spans 14 amino acids. V was pared by 3 bases and J by 3 bases, with 2 bases of the junction left unmatched. The germline gives CDR1 SGHNT, CDR2 YYREEE (reference sequence). The CDR3 here is CASSSTSGTDTQYF. The CDR3 coding sequence is TGTGCCAGCAGCTCTACTAGCGGGACAGATACGCAGTATTTT.

V usage is TRBV10-1 and J usage is TRBJ2-7, with 8 bases that match TRBD1. Germline V gene lookup returns CDR1 WNHNN and CDR2 SYGVQD (reference sequence). After removal of 2 bases from V and 5 bases from J, the junction contained 14 bases not matched to a gene. There are 17 residues in the CDR3. The CDR3, as DNA: TGCGCCAGCAGTGAGGGACAGGGAGTTCAAATCCGGAACGAGCAGTACTTC. Its translation is CASSEGQGVQIRNEQYF.

The rearrangement links TRBV7-2 to TRBJ1-1; 7 bases agree with TRBD1. Trimming at V came to 6 bases and at J to 4 bases, leaving 8 bases not matched to a gene. The CDR3 runs 14 residues. Germline CDR1 and CDR2: SGHTA and FQGNSA. CDR3 in DNA: TGTGCCAGCAGTTCTGACAGGGTGGCCACTGAAGCTTTCTTT. Protein: CASSSDRVATEAFF.

The gene calls are TRBV7-2 and TRBJ2-1, with a weak D call TRBD2 (6 bases). The germline V gene encodes CDR1 SGHTA and CDR2 FQGNSA. V was clipped by 5 bases and J by 7 bases, with 12 bases between them. The CDR3 runs 13 residues. The CDR3 coding sequence is TGTGCCAGCAGCCTATTCGGGGGAAATGAGCAGTTCTTC. Protein: CASSLFGGNEQFF.

This chain connects TRBV5-8 to TRBJ2-3, with 7 bases lining up with TRBD2. The germline CDR1 and CDR2 sequences are SGHTS and YDEGEE. The junction had 9 bases not matched to a gene; V was cut back by 7 bases and J by 1 base. This CDR3 is 15 amino acids long. In DNA form, the CDR3 reads TGTGCCAGCGGACTAGGTAGGGGCGGCACAGATACGCAGTATTTT. Translating gives CASGLGRGGTDTQYF. The complete variable domain, with remaining parts taken from reference TRBV5-8 and TRBJ2-3, reads EAGVTQSPTHLIKTRGQQATLRCSPISGHTSVYWYQQALGLGLQFLLWYDEGEERNRGNFPPRFSGRQFPNYSSELNVNALELEDSALYLCASGLGRGGTDTQYFGPGTRLTVL.

This clone was detected only a few times. The chain combines TRBV7-6 with TRBJ2-1; no reliable D call. V shed 1 base and J shed 7 bases, with 14 bases lying between them. There are 15 residues in the CDR3. Per the germline V gene, CDR1 is SGHVS and CDR2 is FNYEAQ. In nucleotides, the CDR3 is TGTGCCAGCAGCTTAGGGTACTCGCCTTCGAATGAGCAGTTCTTC. It yields the protein CASSLGYSPSNEQFF.

As DNA, the CDR3 is TGTGCCAGCAGCCAAGCCCTCGGGACAGGGGATTTTTCTGGGGCCAACGTCCTGACTTTC. This sequence encodes CASSQALGTGDFSGANVLTF. The rearrangement uses TRBV4-2 and TRBJ2-6; 10 nucleotides align to TRBD1. From germline, CDR1 is LGHNA and CDR2 YNFKEQ. The V and J ends lost 1 base and 1 base, in that order; junction bases with no gene match: 10. CDR3 length equals 20 residues.